Sequencing of this T cell receptor beta chain was carried out in a study of T cell responses to AZD1222 COVID-19 vaccine. Study-wide results and limits: Elevations in Spike-specific TCR breadth and depth followed administration of two AZD1222 doses. The donor cohort was predominantly white British with a female majority, and clonal diversity may have been underestimated. The peak T cell response came first, and repertoires were sampled only after it. Close to half of spike-specific TCRs reportedly recognize unmutated variant regions.

Some clones are missing from TCRdb's copy, which holds only in-frame ones; the method was immunoSEQ multiplex PCR. The sample gives 150,000 to 200,000 clones, more than 70% of which show up once; roughly a quarter is in the top ten. CDR1 and CDR2 (germline): LNHDA, SQIVND (reference sequence). This CDR3 comprises 13 residues. V lost 8 bases and J 2 bases, leaving 12 bases between the germline ends. As to this clone: Its antigen is still unknown.

This sequence joins TRBV19 and TRBJ1-2; D is unclear. This material consisted of peripheral blood, taken 28 days after the second AZD1222 dose. The source is an adult who received the AZD1222 COVID-19 vaccine. The CDR3 loop is CASVHPGNYGYTF. In DNA, the CDR3 is TGTGCCAGTGTTCATCCCGGAAACTATGGCTACACCTTC.